This entry describes one T cell receptor beta chain. The target antigen is unknown. Trimming left V 1 base short and J 6 bases short, with 11 bases between. The germline V gene has CDR1 SGHRS and CDR2 YFSETQ. The CDR3 runs to 13 residues. These data originate in a study of OX40 agonist ivuxolimab in advanced cancers. TCRdb's copy holds only in-frame clones and misses some; the assay was immunoSEQ multiplex PCR. There are 50,000 to 65,000 clones in the sample; 65% to 85% occur only once, and over 0.95% lies in the top ten. General study findings and limits: In the expanded peripheral T cells, antigen specificity was never determined. Low normalized T-cell clonal expansion also characterized some of the nonresponders.

The rearrangement uses TRBV5-1 and TRBJ2-7, with D uncertain. The TCR originated in an adult with an advanced solid tumor such as melanoma, head and neck, liver or kidney cancer. The sequencing here drew on CD4+ or CD8+ T cells sorted from blood, taken in a trial of the OX40 agonist ivuxolimab. The CDR3 is CASSLSTSREQYF. The CDR3 bases are TGCGCCAGCAGCTTGTCTACCAGCCGCGAGCAGTACTTC.